Listed below are T cell receptor beta chains from one sample, sequenced in a study of blood T cell repertoires in COVID-19. Method: immunoSEQ multiplex PCR; TCRdb's copy keeps in-frame clones and lacks some. The repertoire has around 200,000 clones, 65% to 85% of them found once; the top ten carry about 7%. Sequencing was done on a sample of PBMCs or T cells enriched from blood (not recorded which). Receptor source: a woman aged 40 to 50 with acute COVID-19. Each CDR3 is given with its conserved first and last residue. D genes are given only for firm matches. Not every row has a clone size; where given, it reads once, few, many or a size class.

j_call	v_call	clone_size	d_call	cdr3_nt	cdr3_aa
TRBJ2-5	TRBV6-2/TRBV6-3	-	TRBD2	TGTGCCAGCAGCGGACTAGCGGGAGACCAAGAGACCCAGTACTTC	CASSGLAGDQETQYF
TRBJ1-1	TRBV9	-	-	TGTGCCAGCAGCGTAGTCCCGACGGGGTCCGGAGCTTTCTTT	CASSVVPTGSGAFF
TRBJ2-3	TRBV5-1	-	-	TGCGCCAGCAGCTTGGAGGCTTGGGCGCCCGGGGGGCTAGATACGCAGTATTTT	CASSLEAWAPGGLDTQYF
TRBJ2-3	TRBV5-4	-	TRBD2	TGTGCCAGCAGCCCGACGGGGGGGAGAGGGACAGATACGCAGTATTTT	CASSPTGGRGTDTQYF
TRBJ1-5	TRBV18	-	-	TGTGCCAGCTCACCACCTAGTAGCCCAGATCAGCCCCAGCATTTT	CASSPPSSPDQPQHF
TRBJ2-1	TRBV6-4	few	TRBD1	TGTGCCAGCAGCGTAGACAGGGGAGTCTACAATGAGCAGTTCTTC	CASSVDRGVYNEQFF
TRBJ2-1	TRBV5-1	-	-	TGCGCCAGCAGCTCCAAGACAGGCCCCAACAATGAGCAGTTCTTC	CASSSKTGPNNEQFF
TRBJ1-5	TRBV6-1	-	-	TGTGCCAGCAGTGAAAGCCACGATCCGATTCAGCCCCAGCATTTT	CASSESHDPIQPQHF
TRBJ2-2	TRBV11-3	-	TRBD1	TGTGCCAGCAGCTCGTACGGGACAGGGGAGGCCGGGGAGCTGTTTTTT	CASSSYGTGEAGELFF
TRBJ1-1	TRBV7-3	once	TRBD1	TGTGCCAGCAGCCTCTCCGGACAGGAGGGCACTGAAGCTTTCTTT	CASSLSGQEGTEAFF
TRBJ2-5	TRBV9	-	TRBD1	TGTGCCAGCAGCGTAGACCCAGGGGGCGGCGAGACCCAGTACTTC	CASSVDPGGGETQYF
TRBJ1-2	TRBV30	-	-	TGTGCCTGGAGTTCAGATGGCTACACCTTC	CAWSSDGYTF
TRBJ2-7	TRBV27	-	TRBD2	TGTGCCAGCAGTGCCGCAACTAGCGGGAGGGCCGAGCAGTACTTC	CASSAATSGRAEQYF
TRBJ1-3	TRBV6-5	-	-	TGTGCCAGCAGCGTGACAGCTACCTCTGGAAACACCATATATTTT	CASSVTATSGNTIYF
TRBJ2-5	TRBV19	-	TRBD2	TGTGCCAGTAGTTCCCCCGGTGGCAGGGAGGGTGAGACCCAGTACTTC	CASSSPGGREGETQYF
TRBJ2-2	TRBV28	-	TRBD1	TGTGCCAGCAGTGTAGCAAACCCTGGACAGGTAGCCGGGGAGCTGTTTTTT	CASSVANPGQVAGELFF
TRBJ2-1	TRBV6-4	-	-	TGTGCCACCAGCCCCAGGGGCGTCAATGAGCAGTTCTTC	CATSPRGVNEQFF
TRBJ2-4	TRBV9	-	-	TGTGCCAGCAGCGTAGATAACAGGAAGGTTCACTTC	CASSVDNRKVHF
TRBJ1-1	TRBV5-5	few	TRBD1	TGTGCCAGCAGCCGTGGGGGGACAGGGAATGAAGCTTTCTTT	CASSRGGTGNEAFF
TRBJ2-7	TRBV5-1	-	TRBD1	TGCGCCAGCAGCTTTCAGACCCCCGGGACAGGGGGCAGGTACGAGCAGTACTTC	CASSFQTPGTGGRYEQYF
TRBJ2-5	TRBV28	-	TRBD1	TGTGCCAGCAGTGACAGGGGGCTCCAAGAGACCCAGTACTTC	CASSDRGLQETQYF
TRBJ1-1	TRBV19	-	-	TGTGCCAGTAGACCAGGGGAGTACGGCACTGAAGCTTTCTTT	CASRPGEYGTEAFF
TRBJ2-1	TRBV10-1	few	TRBD2	TGCGCCAGCAGTCAACAGGGGACTAGCGGGGGGTACAATGAGCAGTTCTTC	CASSQQGTSGGYNEQFF
TRBJ1-5	TRBV19	-	TRBD1	TGTGCCAGTAGTATGCAGGGGGCTGAACAGCCCCAGCATTTT	CASSMQGAEQPQHF
TRBJ2-3	TRBV19	-	TRBD2	TGTGCCAGTAGTATAAGGCTAGCGGGAGCAACAGATACGCAGTATTTT	CASSIRLAGATDTQYF
TRBJ2-7	TRBV4-3	-	-	TGCGCCAGCAGCCAAGGGACGCGGGGACCCAAGGACGAGCAGTACTTC	CASSQGTRGPKDEQYF
TRBJ2-1	TRBV28	-	-	TGTGCCAGCAGTTTATCCCTAGTTGGCAATGAGCAGTTCTTC	CASSLSLVGNEQFF
TRBJ2-1	TRBV5-1	-	-	TGCGCCAGCAGCTTGAGGGGGTCCTACAATGAGCAGTTCTTC	CASSLRGSYNEQFF
TRBJ1-5	TRBV6-6	-	-	TGTGCCAGCAGTTACTCGGGGGGTACCGGGCAGCCCCAGCATTTT	CASSYSGGTGQPQHF
TRBJ2-2	TRBV5-1	-	-	TGCGCCAGCAGCTGGGTCGGGGGGCGCAACACCGGGGAGCTGTTTTTT	CASSWVGGRNTGELFF
TRBJ2-5	TRBV9	-	TRBD1	TGTGCCAGCAGCGTAGAGGGGGCCTTGGCAGAGACCCAGTACTTC	CASSVEGALAETQYF
TRBJ2-7	TRBV3-1/TRBV3-2	-	-	TGTGCCAGCAGCCAAACAACAGAGTATAGGTACTTC	CASSQTTEYRYF
TRBJ1-4	TRBV30	-	-	TGTGCCTGGAGTGTGGGGACATATGAAAAACTGTTTTTT	CAWSVGTYEKLFF
TRBJ1-5	TRBV11-2	-	TRBD1	TGTGCCAGCAGCCCGACAGGGCGGTACCAGCCCCAGCATTTT	CASSPTGRYQPQHF
TRBJ1-2	TRBV7-9	-	TRBD1	TGTGCCAGCAGCCTCGGGACAGGGGACTATGGCTACACCTTC	CASSLGTGDYGYTF
TRBJ1-2	TRBV5-1	-	TRBD1	TGCGCCAGCAGCCCCCAGGGGGCCGTCGGCTACACCTTC	CASSPQGAVGYTF
TRBJ1-5	TRBV2	-	-	TGTGCCAGCATGTGGGGGGGAAATCAGCCCCAGCATTTT	CASMWGGNQPQHF
TRBJ2-2	TRBV7-2	-	-	TGTGCCAGCAGCCCACACGGGGGAGTGAACACCGGGGAGCTGTTTTTT	CASSPHGGVNTGELFF
TRBJ2-2	TRBV11-3	-	-	TGTGCCAGCAGCTTAGGAGGTAACACCGGGGAGCTGTTTTTT	CASSLGGNTGELFF
TRBJ1-1	TRBV7-2	-	TRBD1	TGTGCCAGCAGCCCTAGGGCAGGGGGCATAAACACTGAAGCTTTCTTT	CASSPRAGGINTEAFF
TRBJ2-5	TRBV7-9	-	TRBD2	TGTGCCAGCAGCCCGACTAGCGGGGGACAGACCCAGTACTTC	CASSPTSGGQTQYF
TRBJ1-4	TRBV29-1	few	TRBD1	TGCAGCGTTGCCGGGACAGGGACTTTCGCACCTGAAAAACTGTTTTTT	CSVAGTGTFAPEKLFF
TRBJ1-2	TRBV28	-	-	TGTGCCAGCAGTTTGCAGGCCAACTATGGCTACACCTTC	CASSLQANYGYTF
TRBJ1-1	TRBV29-1	-	-	TGCAGCGTTGAAGGCACATACACTGAAGCTTTCTTT	CSVEGTYTEAFF
TRBJ2-1	TRBV7-2	-	-	TGTGCCAGCAGCTTAGGGGCCAGCAGGGGCCATGAGCAGTTCTTC	CASSLGASRGHEQFF
TRBJ2-2	TRBV4-3	few	-	TGCGCCAGCAGCCAATCGGGGAACACCGGGGAGCTGTTTTTT	CASSQSGNTGELFF
TRBJ2-3	TRBV9	-	-	TGTGCCAGCAGCGTAGGGACTTCCACTAGCACAGATACGCAGTATTTT	CASSVGTSTSTDTQYF
TRBJ2-7	TRBV7-2	-	TRBD2	TGTGCCAGCAGCATTTCCGCCGGGACTAGGAAAGAGCAGTACTTC	CASSISAGTRKEQYF
TRBJ1-1	TRBV24-1	-	TRBD1	TGTGCCACCAGTGACCCGGGACAGGGGGTCACTGAAGCTTTCTTT	CATSDPGQGVTEAFF
TRBJ2-3	TRBV7-8	-	TRBD1	TGTGCCAGCAGCTTCGGGGCACAGGGGGTAGATACGCAGTATTTT	CASSFGAQGVDTQYF
TRBJ1-5	TRBV27	-	TRBD1	TGTGCCAGCAGTTTGTGGGACAGGGACTATAGCAATCAGCCCCAGCATTTT	CASSLWDRDYSNQPQHF
TRBJ1-6	TRBV11-2	-	-	TGTGCCAGCAGCCCCCCGGGACTAAGCAATTCACCCCTCCACTTT	CASSPPGLSNSPLHF
TRBJ2-3	TRBV6-6	-	TRBD2	TGTGCCAGCAGTTACTTTAGCGGGAGAGAAGCAAATACGCAGTATTTT	CASSYFSGREANTQYF
TRBJ1-3	TRBV24-1	-	-	TGTGCCACCAGTGACGAAACTACCCACACCGACCACCCGTCATGGCACACCATATATTTT	CATSDETTHTDHPSWHTIYF
TRBJ2-4	TRBV28	-	-	TGTGCCAGCGGGGGGGCGGGACCACTAGCCAAAAACATTCAGTACTTC	CASGGAGPLAKNIQYF
TRBJ2-7	TRBV6-5	-	-	TGTGCCAGCAGTCCTACAGGGTTCACCTACGAGCAGTACTTC	CASSPTGFTYEQYF
TRBJ1-5	TRBV6-2/TRBV6-3	-	TRBD1	TGTGCCAGCAGTTACCCGATCATGGGGACAGGAAGCAATCAGCCCCAGCATTTT	CASSYPIMGTGSNQPQHF